This T cell receptor (beta chain) was captured in a study of shared clonotypes between healthy human individuals. Recent vaccinations or acute infections were absent in the healthy HIV-negative adult donors. Each donor was a Caucasian adult residing in Nashville, Tennessee. Unsorted samples used some 90 million PBMCs for genomic DNA. This CDR3 spans 11 amino acids. Germline loops: CDR1 SQVTM, CDR2 ANQGSEA. Trimming pared 4 bases from V and 7 bases from J, leaving 8 bases between. Bulk PBMC genomic DNA spanned ten immunoSEQ deep plates. TCRdb keeps only in-frame clones here, not all; method: immunoSEQ multiplex PCR. The sample carries about 480,000 clones, roughly 79% recorded once. This clone was seen ten or more times.

V is TRBV29-1 and J is TRBJ2-1; tentatively, D is TRBD2 (5 bases). Sequenced input: PBMCs. This receptor was taken from a woman between 35 and 50 years old in good health. Some clones in this sample may be carry-over from other donors' samples. This CDR3 is CSVVRGNEQFF. Written as DNA, the CDR3 is TGCAGCGTTGTAAGAGGGAATGAGCAGTTCTTC.